This passage covers 22 T cell receptor beta chains from one sample sequenced in a study of blood T cell repertoires in COVID-19. Here immunoSEQ multiplex PCR was the method, and the copy in TCRdb shows in-frame clones only, minus some. The data show hundreds of thousands of clones, 88% seen once. What was sequenced was PBMCs or T cells enriched from blood (not recorded which). All receptors come from a woman aged 55-75 years in a cohort exposed to, infected with or recovered from COVID-19 (not recorded which).

The chain joins TRBV24-1 to TRBJ2-6; TRBD2 might be the D (6 bases). V lost 4 bases and J 4 bases, leaving 10 bases between the germline ends. This CDR3 contains 15 residues. From germline, CDR1 is KGHDR and CDR2 SFDVKD. The CDR3 DNA reads TGTGCCACCAGTGACCCGGCGGGAGGGGCCAACGTCCTGACTTTC. It codes for CATSDPAGGANVLTF.

In this sample, this clone turned up once. J is TRBJ1-5 and V is TRBV5-8; TRBD1 agrees at 11 bases. Per germline, CDR1 SGHTS and CDR2 YDEGEE. V trimming: 0 bases; J trimming: 7 bases; junction bases outside the gene matches: 9. The CDR3 consists of 17 residues. CDR3: CASSLGFGTGGLQPQHF. The CDR3 nucleotides read TGTGCCAGCAGCTTGGGTTTTGGGACAGGGGGGCTACAGCCCCAGCATTTT.

This sequence joins TRBV7-3 and TRBJ2-7; no clear D gene. Germline loops: CDR1 SGHTA, CDR2 FQGTGA. This CDR3 contains 13 residues. The V and J ends lost 0 bases and 6 bases respectively, with 9 bases between them. CDR3 sequence (DNA): TGTGCCAGCAGCTTAACGATGCTAGGCGAGCAGTACTTC. Encoded protein: CASSLTMLGEQYF.

The chain has TRBV2 and TRBJ1-6, with D hard to call. The CDR3 length is 14 residues. Trimming took 3 bases from V and 9 from J, leaving 12 bases between them. The germline gives CDR1 SNHLY, CDR2 FYNNEI. CDR3 sequence: CASSDEGTISPLHF. The CDR3 DNA reads TGTGCCAGCAGTGACGAGGGCACGATTTCACCCCTCCACTTT.

V is TRBV24-1 and J is TRBJ2-2; 8 bases fit TRBD2. CDR3 length: 13 amino acids. Per germline, CDR1 KGHDR and CDR2 SFDVKD. V gave up 12 bases and J gave up 3 bases; unmatched junction bases: 5. CDR3 in amino acids: CAVTSGHTGELFF. The CDR3 nucleotides are TGTGCCGTTACTAGCGGTCACACCGGGGAGCTGTTTTTT.

This chain uses TRBV28 with TRBJ2-1, with D possibly TRBD2 on 6 matching bases. Per the germline V gene, CDR1 is MDHEN and CDR2 is SYDVKM. V was cut by 5 bases and J by 4 bases, with 15 bases left in between. The CDR3 sequence is 15 residues long. DNA for the CDR3: TGTGCCAGCAGTCCTCTCCGGGAGTGGTACAATGAGCAGTTCTTC. Protein product: CASSPLREWYNEQFF.

V and J are TRBV3-1 (or the pseudogene TRBV3-2) and TRBJ1-4; unclear D gene. Germline V gene data show CDR1 as LGHDT and CDR2 as YNNKEL (reference sequence). V lost 3 bases and J 8 bases, leaving 10 bases between the germline ends. The CDR3 has 13 amino acids. CDR3 residues: CASSHLGMEKLFF. The CDR3 nucleotides read TGTGCCAGCAGCCACCTTGGCATGGAAAAACTGTTTTTT.

The CDR3 spells CSVVGHGLNTEAFF. CDR3 DNA sequence: TGCAGCGTAGTTGGACACGGACTGAACACTGAAGCTTTCTTT. The chain combines TRBV29-1 with TRBJ1-1; the D gene is possibly TRBD1 (5 bases). The CDR3 is 14 amino acids. The germline CDR1 and CDR2 sequences are SQVTM and ANQGSEA. V shed 6 bases and J shed 0 bases, with 14 bases lying between them.

V is TRBV2 and J is TRBJ1-4; D is uncertain. V lost 2 bases, J lost 8 bases, and 3 bases lay in between. In germline, CDR1 is SNHLY, CDR2 FYNNEI. The CDR3 totals 11 residues. CDR3 DNA: TGTGCCAGCAGTGAACGGGAAAAACTGTTTTTT. It is translated as CASSEREKLFF.

The chain combines TRBV6-1 with TRBJ1-5; tentatively, D is TRBD1 (6 bases). V was clipped by 3 bases and J by 6 bases, with 15 bases between them. The CDR3 is 15 residues long. Per germline, CDR1 MNHNS and CDR2 SASEGT. The CDR3 protein is CASSEDRRPVQPQHF. The CDR3 coding sequence is TGTGCCAGCAGTGAGGACAGACGCCCCGTTCAGCCCCAGCATTTT.

The genes are TRBV30 and TRBJ1-1; the D gene is possibly TRBD1 (6 bases). The CDR3 spans 14 residues. Deletions cut 3 bases from V and 3 bases from J, with 14 bases between. The germline gives CDR1 GTSNPN, CDR2 SVGIG (reference sequence). Here the CDR3 reads CAWREGGVYTEAFF. The CDR3 DNA is TGTGCCTGGAGGGAGGGGGGGGTCTACACTGAAGCTTTCTTT.

This clone was seen a few times. The chain is built from TRBV3-1 (or the pseudogene TRBV3-2) and TRBJ1-2; D call uncertain. The germline CDR1 and CDR2 sequences are LGHDT and YNNKEL (reference sequence). The CDR3 has 14 amino acids. The V end was cut by 1 base, the J end by 2 bases, with 8 bases between. The CDR3 DNA reads as TGTGCCAGCAGCCAAGCAGTAACCAACTATGGCTACACCTTC. Translated: CASSQAVTNYGYTF.

The rearrangement joins TRBV4-1 to TRBJ2-3; 8 positions agree with TRBD2. The length of the CDR3 is 19 residues. Unmatched junction bases numbered 12, after V lost 0 bases and J lost 1 base. Germline V CDR1 and CDR2: MGHRA, YSYEKL. The CDR3 loop reads CASSQDETSADLGTDTQYF. CDR3 nucleotide sequence: TGCGCCAGCAGCCAAGACGAGACTAGCGCCGATTTGGGCACAGATACGCAGTATTTT.

The chain has TRBV29-1 and TRBJ1-2, with TRBD1 matching 7 bases. The trim removed 3 bases at V and 1 base at J, leaving 5 bases unmatched. The CDR3 contains 14 residues. The germline CDR1 and CDR2 sequences are SQVTM and ANQGSEA. The CDR3 bases are TGCAGCGTTGACAGGGGGGCTGATAACTATGGCTACACCTTC. Its protein product is CSVDRGADNYGYTF.

This clone has just one count. The V call is TRBV18, the J call TRBJ2-7; TRBD2 might be the D (7 bases). The CDR3 is made up of 18 amino acids. The germline CDR1 and CDR2 sequences are KGHSH and LQKENI. V was cut by 3 bases and J by 6 bases, with 27 bases left in between. Here the CDR3 reads CASSPPQGTGTTGSEQYF. As DNA, the CDR3 is TGTGCCAGCTCACCTCCTCAGGGGACCGGGACTACGGGAAGCGAGCAGTACTTC.

The chain is built from TRBV7-3 and TRBJ2-1; TRBD2 matches at 9 bases. Losses at the gene ends were 5 bases for V and 12 bases for J; bases not matched to a gene: 17. CDR1 is SGHTA and CDR2 is FQGTGA in the germline V gene. CDR3 length: 16 residues. The CDR3 DNA is TGTGCCAGCAGCCCGAACCCCGGGACTAGCCAGTCGTTGCAGTTCTTC. It translates to CASSPNPGTSQSLQFF.

The chain uses TRBV25-1 and TRBJ1-2, with D possibly TRBD1 on 5 matching bases. V gave up 0 bases and J gave up 8 bases, with 16 bases separating them. The CDR3 sequence is 15 residues long. Germline V gene lookup returns CDR1 MGHDK and CDR2 SYGVNS. The CDR3, as DNA: TGTGCCAGCAGTGAATATAGTTTGGGGCGGGACGGCTACACCTTC. This sequence encodes CASSEYSLGRDGYTF.

The chain links TRBV7-2 to TRBJ2-2; 8 bases map to TRBD2. The CDR3 consists of 16 residues. V shed 5 bases and J 0 bases; nucleotides not matched to a gene: 5. Germline values: CDR1 SGHTA, CDR2 FQGNSA. The DNA for the CDR3 is TGTGCCAGCAGCGCTAAAGCGGGGGCGAACACCGGGGAGCTGTTTTTT. Encoded protein: CASSAKAGANTGELFF.

The chain uses TRBV28 and TRBJ1-2; 8 positions match TRBD1. This CDR3 is built from 16 residues. With V trimmed by 5 bases and J by 4 bases, 12 bases remained unmatched. Germline assignment: CDR1 MDHEN and CDR2 SYDVKM. CDR3 sequence reads: CASSPGTGWDGYGYTF. The CDR3 nucleotides are TGTGCCAGCAGTCCAGGGACAGGCTGGGATGGCTATGGCTACACCTTC.

The chain recombines TRBV27 with TRBJ1-1; 8 nucleotides align to TRBD1. This CDR3 is 16 amino acids long. CDR1 is MNHEY, CDR2 SMNVEV, per germline (reference sequence). V shed 3 bases and J 1 base; nucleotides not matched to a gene: 7. CDR3 sequence reads: CASSFLVDRANTEAFF. DNA for the CDR3: TGTGCCAGCAGTTTTCTGGTGGACAGGGCGAACACTGAAGCTTTCTTT.

This rearrangement joins TRBV7-9 to TRBJ2-7, with D possibly being TRBD2 (5 bases). V was shortened by 3 bases and J by 6 bases, with 12 bases between the two germline ends. The CDR3 has 13 amino acids. In germline, CDR1 is SEHNR, CDR2 FQNEAQ (reference sequence). CDR3 sequence (DNA): TGTGCCAGCAGCTTTGAGGGCCTCGGCGAGCAGTACTTC. Its protein is CASSFEGLGEQYF.

The V and J genes are TRBV6-5 and TRBJ2-2; the D gene is possibly TRBD2 (5 bases). V was cut by 0 bases and J by 5 bases, with 7 bases left in between. The CDR3 length is 14 residues. CDR1 is MNHEY and CDR2 is SVGAGI in the germline V gene. The CDR3 DNA follows: TGTGCCAGCAGTTACTCGCCGGGAACCGGGGAGCTGTTTTTT. Its protein is CASSYSPGTGELFF.